This T cell receptor beta chain emerged from a study of cytomegalovirus exposure and HLA in healthy donors. In the case of this clone: Its target is unknown.

Healthy individuals who donated bone marrow served as the donors. Missing from this donor's record is the CMV serostatus. The primer mix had 60 Vbeta and 13 Jbeta primers. The repertoire was sequenced with immunoSEQ multiplex PCR; TCRdb's copy has only in-frame clones and lacks some. This table holds about 130,000 clones, around 70% found once. The CDR3 covers 15 residues. Germline CDR1 reads SGHDN; CDR2 reads FVKESK. J was trimmed by 5 bases and V by 4 bases; bases with no gene match: 10. Notes on the study in general: Association with HLA alleles at 0.05 false discovery rate was found for roughly 17,000 TCR beta sequences in a later analysis. The study flagged some 170 TCR beta chains as cytomegalovirus-associated.

The gene calls are TRBV14 and TRBJ2-7; TRBD1 agrees at 8 bases. The sequence came from a human donor in good health. Sample: PBMCs. The CDR3 region has the DNA TGTGCCAGCAGCCGAATTAGGACAGGGCGCGACGAGCAGTACTTC. Protein: CASSRIRTGRDEQYF.